This TCR beta chain was identified in a study of blood T cell repertoires in COVID-19. As for the study in general: Sources were T cells, B-cell-depleted T cells, or PBMCs; the material itself was cDNA or gDNA.

Some clones are missing from TCRdb's copy, which holds only in-frame ones; the method was immunoSEQ multiplex PCR. The sample has roughly 160,000 clones; approximately 90% are singletons. From germline, CDR1 is MNHEY and CDR2 SMNVEV (reference sequence). This CDR3 has 16 residues. V was clipped by 4 bases and J by 4 bases, with 18 bases between them. The sequence derives from a man aged 50 or older who had recovered from COVID-19. The chain joins TRBV27 to TRBJ2-3, with a weak D call TRBD2 (6 bases). The material sequenced was peripheral blood. The CDR3 sequence is CASSSLGSLGADTQYF. CDR3 DNA sequence: TGTGCCAGCAGTTCTCTCGGGAGTTTAGGAGCAGATACGCAGTATTTT.